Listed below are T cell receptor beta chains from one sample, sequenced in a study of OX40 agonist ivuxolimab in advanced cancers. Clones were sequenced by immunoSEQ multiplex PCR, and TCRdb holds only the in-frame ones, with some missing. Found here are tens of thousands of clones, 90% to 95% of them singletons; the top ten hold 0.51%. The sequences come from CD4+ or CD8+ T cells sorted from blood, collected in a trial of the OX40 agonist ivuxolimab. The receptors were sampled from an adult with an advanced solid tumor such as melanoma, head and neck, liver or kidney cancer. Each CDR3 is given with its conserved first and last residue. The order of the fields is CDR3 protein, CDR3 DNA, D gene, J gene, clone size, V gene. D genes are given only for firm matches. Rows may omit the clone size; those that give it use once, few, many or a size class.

CDR3: CASSERTSGSWPDTQYF
DNA: TGTGCCAGCAGTGAACGAACTAGCGGGTCCTGGCCAGATACGCAGTATTTT
D: TRBD2
J: TRBJ2-3
size: .
V: TRBV6-1

CDR3: CASSSGHYTEAFF
DNA: TGTGCCAGCAGCTCCGGACATTACACTGAAGCTTTCTTT
D: .
J: TRBJ1-1
size: .
V: TRBV11-1

CDR3: CASSLGDGQETQYF
DNA: TGTGCCAGCAGCTTAGGGGACGGCCAAGAGACCCAGTACTTC
D: .
J: TRBJ2-5
size: once
V: TRBV7-6

CDR3: CASSKGGQGSNEQFF
DNA: TGTGCCAGCAGTAAGGGGGGACAGGGATCCAATGAGCAGTTCTTC
D: TRBD1
J: TRBJ2-1
size: once
V: TRBV7-8

CDR3: CASSYRFGTGNNEQFF
DNA: TGTGCCAGCAGTTACCGATTCGGGACAGGGAATAATGAGCAGTTCTTC
D: TRBD1
J: TRBJ2-1
size: few
V: TRBV6-5

CDR3: CASSLVGGGQETQYF
DNA: TGTGCCAGCAGCTTGGTCGGGGGGGGCCAAGAGACCCAGTACTTC
D: TRBD2
J: TRBJ2-5
size: .
V: TRBV5-4

CDR3: CASSVGIGGAYNEQFF
DNA: TGTGCCAGCAGCGTAGGGATCGGGGGCGCCTACAATGAGCAGTTCTTC
D: .
J: TRBJ2-1
size: .
V: TRBV9

CDR3: CASSESGQAEKLFF
DNA: TGTGCCAGCAGTGAATCGGGACAGGCTGAAAAACTGTTTTTT
D: TRBD1
J: TRBJ1-4
size: .
V: TRBV25-1

CDR3: CASSLGTSPDTQYF
DNA: TGTGCCAGCAGCTTGGGGACTAGTCCAGATACGCAGTATTTT
D: TRBD2
J: TRBJ2-3
size: once
V: TRBV5-5

CDR3: CASSATGAPYTGELFF
DNA: TGTGCCAGCAGTGCGACAGGGGCCCCGTACACCGGGGAGCTGTTTTTT
D: TRBD1
J: TRBJ2-2
size: .
V: TRBV6-1

CDR3: CASSAYSGRAYNEQFF
DNA: TGTGCCAGCAGTGCTTATAGCGGGAGGGCCTACAATGAGCAGTTCTTC
D: TRBD2
J: TRBJ2-1
size: .
V: TRBV2

CDR3: CAIGRTGGGDGYTF
DNA: TGTGCCATCGGGCGGACAGGGGGCGGGGATGGCTACACCTTC
D: TRBD1
J: TRBJ1-2
size: .
V: TRBV10-3

CDR3: CASSLARGLNEQFF
DNA: TGTGCCAGCAGCTTAGCGAGGGGGTTGAATGAGCAGTTCTTC
D: .
J: TRBJ2-1
size: .
V: TRBV7-6

CDR3: CASSESRNNEKLFF
DNA: TGTGCCAGCAGTGAATCGAGGAATAATGAAAAACTGTTTTTT
D: .
J: TRBJ1-4
size: .
V: TRBV27

CDR3: CASSGPQAGGSNEQFF
DNA: TGTGCCAGCAGCGGCCCCCAAGCGGGGGGGTCGAATGAGCAGTTCTTC
D: TRBD2
J: TRBJ2-1
size: few
V: TRBV7-6

CDR3: CAASRAVETQYF
DNA: TGTGCCGCAAGTAGGGCGGTGGAGACCCAGTACTTC
D: .
J: TRBJ2-5
size: .
V: TRBV6-1

CDR3: CASTNQFTGAYGYTF
DNA: TGTGCCAGCACGAACCAATTTACAGGGGCCTATGGCTACACCTTC
D: TRBD1
J: TRBJ1-2
size: .
V: TRBV6-5

CDR3: CASRASGGVRETQYF
DNA: TGTGCCAGCAGAGCTAGCGGGGGGGTCCGCGAGACCCAGTACTTC
D: TRBD2
J: TRBJ2-5
size: .
V: TRBV2

CDR3: CASSDSLGDNEQFF
DNA: TGTGCCAGCAGCGACAGCCTTGGCGACAATGAGCAGTTCTTC
D: .
J: TRBJ2-1
size: .
V: TRBV9

CDR3: CASSVGPLGRVVEAFF
DNA: TGTGCCAGCAGCGTCGGACCCCTTGGCAGGGTGGTTGAAGCTTTCTTT
D: .
J: TRBJ1-1
size: .
V: TRBV9

CDR3: CASKKYPQPSYGYTF
DNA: TGTGCCAGCAAAAAATACCCCCAACCGTCCTATGGCTACACCTTC
D: .
J: TRBJ1-2
size: .
V: TRBV6-5

CDR3: CASSEALLGQGKGANVLTF
DNA: TGTGCCAGCAGTGAAGCGCTTCTTGGACAGGGGAAAGGGGCCAACGTCCTGACTTTC
D: TRBD1
J: TRBJ2-6
size: .
V: TRBV6-1

CDR3: CASRREGNTYNEQFF
DNA: TGCGCCAGCAGACGGGAGGGTAACACCTACAATGAGCAGTTCTTC
D: TRBD2
J: TRBJ2-1
size: .
V: TRBV5-1

CDR3: CASSSSTGRAEAFF
DNA: TGTGCCAGCAGTTCCTCTACAGGGCGCGCTGAAGCTTTCTTT
D: .
J: TRBJ1-1
size: .
V: TRBV6-5

CDR3: CASSILAGGSDTQYF
DNA: TGTGCCAGCAGCATACTAGCGGGGGGGTCAGATACGCAGTATTTT
D: TRBD2
J: TRBJ2-3
size: once
V: TRBV7-6

CDR3: CASSPPASSSYEQYF
DNA: TGTGCCAGCTCACCACCTGCGTCGAGCTCCTACGAGCAGTACTTC
D: .
J: TRBJ2-7
size: .
V: TRBV18

CDR3: CASSQAPGGGKGNSPLHF
DNA: TGTGCCAGCAGCCAAGCTCCAGGGGGGGGGAAGGGTAATTCACCCCTCCACTTT
D: TRBD1
J: TRBJ1-6
size: .
V: TRBV4-2

CDR3: CSVQDRANQPQHF
DNA: TGCAGCGTTCAGGACAGGGCTAATCAGCCCCAGCATTTT
D: TRBD1
J: TRBJ1-5
size: .
V: TRBV29-1

CDR3: CASSLGGTLYEQYF
DNA: TGCGCCAGCAGCTTGGGGGGTACCCTCTACGAGCAGTACTTC
D: .
J: TRBJ2-7
size: .
V: TRBV5-1

CDR3: CSASRSAGVPF
DNA: TGCAGTGCTAGTAGGTCCGCAGGGGTACCCTTC
D: .
J: TRBJ2-7
size: .
V: TRBV20-1

CDR3: CASSLAYLTDTQYF
DNA: TGCGCCAGCAGCTTGGCCTACCTCACAGATACGCAGTATTTT
D: .
J: TRBJ2-3
size: .
V: TRBV5-1

CDR3: CASSYSGKLAYEQYF
DNA: TGTGCCAGCAGTTACTCGGGCAAGTTAGCCTACGAGCAGTACTTC
D: .
J: TRBJ2-7
size: .
V: TRBV6-6

CDR3: CASSEVKGGDEQYF
DNA: TGTGCCAGCAGTGAAGTGAAGGGTGGGGACGAGCAGTACTTC
D: .
J: TRBJ2-7
size: .
V: TRBV6-1

CDR3: CASSAGPYYEQYF
DNA: TGTGCCAGCTCAGCAGGGCCCTATTACGAGCAGTACTTC
D: .
J: TRBJ2-7
size: few
V: TRBV18

CDR3: CASSPRGANQPQHF
DNA: TGTGCCAGCTCACCGCGTGGGGCCAATCAGCCCCAGCATTTT
D: .
J: TRBJ1-5
size: few
V: TRBV18

CDR3: CASSFTGSYGYTF
DNA: TGTGCCAGCAGTTTTACAGGAAGCTATGGCTACACCTTC
D: .
J: TRBJ1-2
size: .
V: TRBV27

CDR3: CSVTRQGAGYGYTF
DNA: TGCAGCGTTACCCGACAGGGGGCAGGTTATGGCTACACCTTC
D: TRBD1
J: TRBJ1-2
size: .
V: TRBV29-1

CDR3: CASSFGGEWAGELFF
DNA: TGCGCCAGCAGCTTCGGCGGGGAGTGGGCCGGGGAGCTGTTTTTT
D: .
J: TRBJ2-2
size: .
V: TRBV5-1

CDR3: CATSREDRAYSPLHF
DNA: TGTGCCACCAGCAGAGAGGACAGGGCCTATTCACCCCTCCACTTT
D: TRBD1
J: TRBJ1-6
size: .
V: TRBV15

CDR3: CASIKSGQGDEKLFF
DNA: TGTGCCAGCATTAAGTCGGGACAGGGAGATGAAAAACTGTTTTTT
D: TRBD1
J: TRBJ1-4
size: .
V: TRBV6-1

CDR3: CASSLRVNIAAHTGELFF
DNA: TGTGCCAGCAGCTTGAGGGTTAATATAGCGGCGCACACCGGGGAGCTGTTTTTT
D: .
J: TRBJ2-2
size: .
V: TRBV5-4

CDR3: CASSSSYGAGEKLFF
DNA: TGTGCCAGCAGCTCCTCCTACGGGGCTGGGGAAAAACTGTTTTTT
D: .
J: TRBJ1-4
size: once
V: TRBV11-3

CDR3: CATSSEGTQPQHF
DNA: TGCGCCACCTCTAGCGAGGGAACCCAGCCCCAGCATTTT
D: .
J: TRBJ1-5
size: .
V: TRBV10-1

CDR3: CASSLGGASGNTIYF
DNA: TGTGCCAGCAGTTTAGGAGGCGCCTCTGGAAACACCATATATTTT
D: .
J: TRBJ1-3
size: .
V: TRBV27

CDR3: CASSHVGQTQETQYF
DNA: TGTGCCAGTAGCCACGTCGGACAGACACAAGAGACCCAGTACTTC
D: .
J: TRBJ2-5
size: once
V: TRBV19

CDR3: CASGKMGRDSPLHF
DNA: TGTGCCAGCGGTAAAATGGGGAGGGATTCACCCCTCCACTTT
D: .
J: TRBJ1-6
size: .
V: TRBV6-1

CDR3: CASSVTGTGGYEQYF
DNA: TGTGCCAGTAGTGTAACCGGGACAGGGGGCTACGAGCAGTACTTC
D: TRBD1
J: TRBJ2-7
size: .
V: TRBV19

CDR3: CASSVRYSGNTIYF
DNA: TGTGCCAGCAGCGTTAGGTACTCTGGAAACACCATATATTTT
D: .
J: TRBJ1-3
size: .
V: TRBV9

CDR3: CASSLDGNTGELFF
DNA: TGTGCCAGCAGCTTAGATGGAAACACCGGGGAGCTGTTTTTT
D: .
J: TRBJ2-2
size: .
V: TRBV7-3

CDR3: CASSPYTSGSDTQYF
DNA: TGTGCCAGCAGCCCCTATACTAGCGGATCAGATACGCAGTATTTT
D: TRBD2
J: TRBJ2-3
size: .
V: TRBV7-2